The rows below give T cell receptor beta chains drawn from one sample of a study of blood T cell repertoires in COVID-19. Assay used: immunoSEQ multiplex PCR; TCRdb lists only in-frame clones, some missing. The data hold about 150,000 clones, with around 82% observed a single time. Sequencing input: peripheral blood. The receptors were gathered from a man aged 55 to 70 with acute or convalescent COVID-19. The CDR3 runs from the conserved cysteine through the conserved F or W. Each record gives: J gene, D gene, V gene, clone size, CDR3 DNA, CDR3 protein. A D gene is named only where the DNA matches it firmly. Not every row has a clone size; where given, it reads once, few, many or a size class.

J gene: TRBJ2-1; D gene: TRBD2; V gene: TRBV6-4; clone size: NA; CDR3 DNA: TGTGCCAGCAGCCCTCAGGGACTAGCGGGGATCAATGAGCAGTTCTTC; CDR3 protein: CASSPQGLAGINEQFF
J gene: TRBJ2-3; D gene: NA; V gene: TRBV2; clone size: NA; CDR3 DNA: TGTGCCAGCAGTGCGGGCGGACAGTCTGGCACAGATACGCAGTATTTT; CDR3 protein: CASSAGGQSGTDTQYF
J gene: TRBJ1-2; D gene: NA; V gene: TRBV29-1; clone size: NA; CDR3 DNA: TGCAGCGTTGGCGACAGGCCTAGCTATGGCTACACCTTC; CDR3 protein: CSVGDRPSYGYTF
J gene: TRBJ1-5; D gene: NA; V gene: TRBV28; clone size: many; CDR3 DNA: TGTGCCAGCAGTTCACCCCGGGTAAGCAATCAGCCCCAGCATTTT; CDR3 protein: CASSSPRVSNQPQHF
J gene: TRBJ2-2; D gene: TRBD2; V gene: TRBV5-1; clone size: NA; CDR3 DNA: TGCGCCAGCAGCGGGAGATCGGGGGGATTGGCCGGGGAGCTGTTTTTT; CDR3 protein: CASSGRSGGLAGELFF
J gene: TRBJ2-5; D gene: TRBD1; V gene: TRBV25-1; clone size: NA; CDR3 DNA: TGTGCCAGCAGTGGAACACAGGGGGCCAGCGGGACCCAGTACTTC; CDR3 protein: CASSGTQGASGTQYF
J gene: TRBJ2-1; D gene: NA; V gene: TRBV15; clone size: NA; CDR3 DNA: TGTGCCACCAGCCAGAACCGCAATGAGCAGTTCTTC; CDR3 protein: CATSQNRNEQFF
J gene: TRBJ1-1; D gene: TRBD1; V gene: TRBV2; clone size: NA; CDR3 DNA: TGTGCCAGCCACCTCAGTGGGGGGAACAGGGGTGCAGCTTTCTTT; CDR3 protein: CASHLSGGNRGAAFF
J gene: TRBJ2-3; D gene: TRBD2; V gene: TRBV29-1; clone size: once; CDR3 DNA: TGCAGCGCAGGACTAGCGGGAGGGCCGGGTACGCAGTATTTT; CDR3 protein: CSAGLAGGPGTQYF
J gene: TRBJ2-7; D gene: TRBD2; V gene: TRBV11-3; clone size: NA; CDR3 DNA: TGTGCCAGCAGCAAGCACGGGACTAGCGAATACGAGCAGTACTTC; CDR3 protein: CASSKHGTSEYEQYF
J gene: TRBJ1-2; D gene: TRBD1; V gene: TRBV4-1; clone size: few; CDR3 DNA: TGCGCCAGCAGCCAGGACGGGACAGGGTATGGCTACACCTTC; CDR3 protein: CASSQDGTGYGYTF